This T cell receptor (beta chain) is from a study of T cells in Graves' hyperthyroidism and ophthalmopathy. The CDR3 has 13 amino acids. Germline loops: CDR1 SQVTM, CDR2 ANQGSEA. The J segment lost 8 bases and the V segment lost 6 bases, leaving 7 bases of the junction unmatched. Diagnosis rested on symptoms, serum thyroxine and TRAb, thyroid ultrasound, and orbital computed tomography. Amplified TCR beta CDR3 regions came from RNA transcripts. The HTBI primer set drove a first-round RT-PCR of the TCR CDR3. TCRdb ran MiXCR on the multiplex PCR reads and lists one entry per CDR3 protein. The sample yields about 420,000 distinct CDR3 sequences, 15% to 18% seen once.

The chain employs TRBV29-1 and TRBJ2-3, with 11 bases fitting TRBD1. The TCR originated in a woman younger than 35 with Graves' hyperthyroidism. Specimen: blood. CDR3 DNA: TGCAGCGTCGCCGGGACAGGGGGAAGTACGCAGTATTTT. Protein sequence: CSVAGTGGSTQYF.